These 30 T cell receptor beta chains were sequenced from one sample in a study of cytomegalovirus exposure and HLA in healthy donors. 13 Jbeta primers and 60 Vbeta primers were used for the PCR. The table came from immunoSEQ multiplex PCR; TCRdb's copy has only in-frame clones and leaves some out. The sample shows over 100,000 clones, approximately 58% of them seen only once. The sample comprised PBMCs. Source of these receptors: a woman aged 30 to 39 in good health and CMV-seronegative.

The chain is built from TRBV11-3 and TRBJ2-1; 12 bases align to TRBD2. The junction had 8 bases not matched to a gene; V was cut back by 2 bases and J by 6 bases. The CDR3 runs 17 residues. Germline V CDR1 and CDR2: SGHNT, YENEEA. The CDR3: CASSLKTSGSEINEQFF. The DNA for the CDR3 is TGTGCCAGCAGCTTAAAGACTAGCGGGAGTGAAATCAATGAGCAGTTCTTC.

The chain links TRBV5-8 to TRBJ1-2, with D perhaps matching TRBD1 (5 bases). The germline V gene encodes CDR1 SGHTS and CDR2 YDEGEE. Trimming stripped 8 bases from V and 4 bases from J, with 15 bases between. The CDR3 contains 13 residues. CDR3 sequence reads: CARVQGIGYGYTF. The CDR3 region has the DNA TGTGCCAGGGTCCAGGGAATCGGCTATGGCTACACCTTC.

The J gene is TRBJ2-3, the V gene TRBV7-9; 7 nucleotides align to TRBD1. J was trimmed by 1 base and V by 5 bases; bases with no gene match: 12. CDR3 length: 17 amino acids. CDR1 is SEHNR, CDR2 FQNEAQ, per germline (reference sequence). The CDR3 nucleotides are TGTGCCAGCAGCGACCCGAAACAGGGGTTCCGCACAGATACGCAGTATTTT. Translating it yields CASSDPKQGFRTDTQYF.

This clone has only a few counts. Written as DNA, the CDR3 is TGTGCCAGCAGCTTAGCGGGAGCCTACGAGCAGTACTTC. Translating gives CASSLAGAYEQYF. V usage is TRBV7-2 and J usage is TRBJ2-7, with a possible D match to TRBD2 (5 bases). Germline V gene lookup returns CDR1 SGHTA and CDR2 FQGNSA. Trimming stripped 0 bases from V and 2 bases from J, with 5 bases between. The CDR3 contains 13 residues. Supplemented by reference TRBV7-2 and TRBJ2-7, the full variable domain reads GAGVSQSPSNKVTEKGKDVELRCDPISGHTALYWYRQSLGQGLEFLIYFQGNSAPDKSGLPSDRFSAERTGGSVSTLTIQRTQQEDSAVYLCASSLAGAYEQYFGPGTRLTVT.

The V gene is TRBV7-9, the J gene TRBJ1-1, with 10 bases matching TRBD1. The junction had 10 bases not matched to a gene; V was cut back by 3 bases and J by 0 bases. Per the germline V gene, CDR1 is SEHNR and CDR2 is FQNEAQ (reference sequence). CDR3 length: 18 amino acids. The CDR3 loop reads CASSFPRDRGNMNTEAFF. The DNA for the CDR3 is TGTGCCAGCAGCTTTCCCCGGGACAGGGGAAACATGAACACTGAAGCTTTCTTT.

The CDR3 loop reads CASSLGDSGLADNEQFF. In DNA, the CDR3 is TGCGCCAGCAGCTTGGGTGACTCAGGACTAGCGGACAATGAGCAGTTCTTC. The chain has TRBV5-1 and TRBJ2-1, with 10 bases fitting TRBD2. Germline V lookup: CDR1 SGHRS, CDR2 YFSETQ. V lost 0 bases to trimming and J lost 5 bases; unmatched junction nucleotides: 8. CDR3 length: 17 amino acids. Combining the CDR3 with reference TRBV5-1 and TRBJ2-1 gives the whole variable domain KAGVTQTPRYLIKTRGQQVTLSCSPISGHRSVSWYQQTPGQGLQFLFEYFSETQRNKGNFPGRFSGRQFSNSRSEMNVSTLELGDSALYLCASSLGDSGLADNEQFFGPGTRLTVL.

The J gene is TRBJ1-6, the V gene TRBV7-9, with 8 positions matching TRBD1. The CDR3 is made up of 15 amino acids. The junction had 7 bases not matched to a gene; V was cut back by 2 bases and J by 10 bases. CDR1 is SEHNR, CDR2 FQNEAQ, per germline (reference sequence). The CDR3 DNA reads TGTGCCAGCAGCTTATTAGGGGACAGGAGCTCACCCCTCCACTTT. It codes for CASSLLGDRSSPLHF. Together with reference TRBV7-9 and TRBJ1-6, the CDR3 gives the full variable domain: DTGVSQNPRHKITKRGQNVTFRCDPISEHNRLYWYRQTLGQGPEFLTYFQNEAQLEKSRLLSDRFSAERPKGSFSTLEIQRTEQGDSAMYLCASSLLGDRSSPLHFGNGTRLTVT.

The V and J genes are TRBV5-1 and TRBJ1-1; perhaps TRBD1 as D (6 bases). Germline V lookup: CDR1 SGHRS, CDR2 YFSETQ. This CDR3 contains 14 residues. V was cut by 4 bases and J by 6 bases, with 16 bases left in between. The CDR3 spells CASSGSQGPAEAFF. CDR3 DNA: TGCGCCAGCAGCGGATCACAGGGTCCCGCTGAAGCTTTCTTT.

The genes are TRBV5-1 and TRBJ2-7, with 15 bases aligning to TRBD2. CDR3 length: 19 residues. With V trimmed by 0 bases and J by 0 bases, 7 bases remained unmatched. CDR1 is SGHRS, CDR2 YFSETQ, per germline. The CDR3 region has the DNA TGCGCCAGCAGCTTGGGGGGACTAGCGGGAGGTCTAAGCTCCTACGAGCAGTACTTC. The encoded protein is CASSLGGLAGGLSSYEQYF.

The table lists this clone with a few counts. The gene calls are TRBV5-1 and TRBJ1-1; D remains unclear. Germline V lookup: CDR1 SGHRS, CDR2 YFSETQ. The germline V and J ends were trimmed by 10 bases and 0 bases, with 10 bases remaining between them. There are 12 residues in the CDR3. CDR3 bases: TGCGCCGGAGGACGTATGAACACTGAAGCTTTCTTT. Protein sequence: CAGGRMNTEAFF.

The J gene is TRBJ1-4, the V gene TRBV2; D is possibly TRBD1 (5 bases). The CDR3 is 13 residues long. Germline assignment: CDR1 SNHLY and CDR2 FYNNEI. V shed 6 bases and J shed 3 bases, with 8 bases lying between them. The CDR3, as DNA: TGTGCCAGCAGGCGACAGCCTAATGAAAAACTGTTTTTT. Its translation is CASRRQPNEKLFF.

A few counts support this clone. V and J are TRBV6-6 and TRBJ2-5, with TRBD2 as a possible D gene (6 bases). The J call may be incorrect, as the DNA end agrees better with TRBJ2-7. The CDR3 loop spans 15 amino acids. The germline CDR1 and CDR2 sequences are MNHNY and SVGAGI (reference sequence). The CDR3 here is CASRKTAGYENEQYF. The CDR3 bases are TGTGCCAGCAGGAAAACGGCGGGGTATGAAAACGAGCAGTACTTC.

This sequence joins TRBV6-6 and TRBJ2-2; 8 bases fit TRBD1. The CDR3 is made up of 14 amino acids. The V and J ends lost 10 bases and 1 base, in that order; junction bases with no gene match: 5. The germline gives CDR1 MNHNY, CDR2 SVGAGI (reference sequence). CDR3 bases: TGTGCCACCTCCGGGACAGGGAACACCGGGGAGCTGTTTTTT. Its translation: CATSGTGNTGELFF.

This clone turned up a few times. The CDR3 nucleotides are TGTGCCAGCAGCCTACAGGGGTCGGCCAAAAACATTCAGTACTTC. This codes for CASSLQGSAKNIQYF. The chain couples TRBV5-4 to TRBJ2-4; 7 bases map to TRBD1. The CDR3 consists of 15 residues. The J segment lost 1 base and the V segment lost 4 bases, leaving 5 bases of the junction unmatched. Germline lookup yields CDR1 SGHNT and CDR2 YYREEE (reference sequence).

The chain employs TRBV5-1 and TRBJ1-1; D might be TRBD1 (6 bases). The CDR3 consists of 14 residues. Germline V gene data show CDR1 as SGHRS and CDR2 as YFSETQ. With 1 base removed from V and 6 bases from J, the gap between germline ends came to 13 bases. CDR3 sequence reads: CASSLMGADAEAFF. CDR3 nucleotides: TGCGCCAGCAGCTTGATGGGGGCTGACGCTGAAGCTTTCTTT.

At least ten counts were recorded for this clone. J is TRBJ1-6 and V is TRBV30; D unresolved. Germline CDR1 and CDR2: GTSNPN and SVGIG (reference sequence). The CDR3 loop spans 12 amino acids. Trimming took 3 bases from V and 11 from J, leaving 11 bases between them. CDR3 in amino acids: CAWSSTKTPLHF. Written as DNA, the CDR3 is TGTGCCTGGAGCAGTACAAAAACACCCCTCCACTTT.

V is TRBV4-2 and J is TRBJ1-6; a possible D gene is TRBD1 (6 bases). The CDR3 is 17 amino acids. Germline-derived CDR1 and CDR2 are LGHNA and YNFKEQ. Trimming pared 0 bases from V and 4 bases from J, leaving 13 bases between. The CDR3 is CASSQESRGLYNSPLHF. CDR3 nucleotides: TGTGCCAGCAGCCAAGAATCCAGGGGCCTATATAATTCACCCCTCCACTTT.

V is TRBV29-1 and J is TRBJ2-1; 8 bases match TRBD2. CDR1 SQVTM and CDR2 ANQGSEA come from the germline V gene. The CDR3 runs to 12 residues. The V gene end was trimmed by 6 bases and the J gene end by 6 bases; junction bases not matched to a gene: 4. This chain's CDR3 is CSVTGTSNEQFF. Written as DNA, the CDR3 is TGCAGCGTGACCGGGACTAGCAATGAGCAGTTCTTC.

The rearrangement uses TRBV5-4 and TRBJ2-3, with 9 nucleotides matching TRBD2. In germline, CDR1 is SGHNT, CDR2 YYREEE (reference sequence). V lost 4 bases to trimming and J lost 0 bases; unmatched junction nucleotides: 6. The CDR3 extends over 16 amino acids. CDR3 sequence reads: CASSAQAGGSTDTQYF. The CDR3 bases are TGTGCCAGCAGCGCCCAAGCGGGAGGTAGCACAGATACGCAGTATTTT.

CDR3 in DNA: TGTGCCAGTAGTCCACACCGGGACAGGGGATACTATGGCTACACCTTC. Translating gives CASSPHRDRGYYGYTF. The chain uses TRBV19 and TRBJ1-2; TRBD1 agrees at 10 bases. From germline, CDR1 is LNHDA and CDR2 SQIVND (reference sequence). V lost 5 bases and J lost 3; bases outside the gene matches: 9. CDR3 length: 16 amino acids.

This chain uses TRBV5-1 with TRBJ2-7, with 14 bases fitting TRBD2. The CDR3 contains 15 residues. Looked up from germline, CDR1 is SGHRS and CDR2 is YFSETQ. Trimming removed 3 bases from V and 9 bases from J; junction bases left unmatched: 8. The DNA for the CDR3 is TGCGCCAGCAGCTCGGGGACTAGCGGGAGCGAACGGCAGTACTTC. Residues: CASSSGTSGSERQYF.

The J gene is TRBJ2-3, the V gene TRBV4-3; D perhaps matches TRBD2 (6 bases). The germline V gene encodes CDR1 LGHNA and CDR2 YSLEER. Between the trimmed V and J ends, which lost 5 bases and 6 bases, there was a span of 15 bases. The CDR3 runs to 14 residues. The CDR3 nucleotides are TGCGCCAGCAGCTCTACTAGCTCAGGCGATACGCAGTATTTT. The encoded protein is CASSSTSSGDTQYF.

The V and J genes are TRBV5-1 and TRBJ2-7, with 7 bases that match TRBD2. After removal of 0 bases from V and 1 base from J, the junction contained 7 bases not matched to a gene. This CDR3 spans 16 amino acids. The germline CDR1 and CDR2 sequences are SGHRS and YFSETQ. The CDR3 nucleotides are TGCGCCAGCAGCTTGGGGGCGGGGGACGGATCCTACGAGCAGTACTTC. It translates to CASSLGAGDGSYEQYF. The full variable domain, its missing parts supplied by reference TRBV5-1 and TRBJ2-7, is KAGVTQTPRYLIKTRGQQVTLSCSPISGHRSVSWYQQTPGQGLQFLFEYFSETQRNKGNFPGRFSGRQFSNSRSEMNVSTLELGDSALYLCASSLGAGDGSYEQYFGPGTRLTVT.

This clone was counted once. The DNA for the CDR3 is TGTGCCAGCAGTTTCAGAAACTACGAGCAGTACTTC. Translating gives CASSFRNYEQYF. The rearrangement uses TRBV28 and TRBJ2-5; D is undetermined. The J call may be in error: the DNA end matches TRBJ2-7 better. The CDR3 contains 12 residues. Germline lookup yields CDR1 MDHEN and CDR2 SYDVKM.

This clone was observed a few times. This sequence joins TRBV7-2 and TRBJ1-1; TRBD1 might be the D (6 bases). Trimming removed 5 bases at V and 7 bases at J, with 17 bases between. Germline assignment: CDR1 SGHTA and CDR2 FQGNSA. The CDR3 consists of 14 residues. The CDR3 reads CASSPRTGGNEAFF. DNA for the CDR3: TGTGCCAGCAGCCCCAGGACGGGGGGCAATGAAGCTTTCTTT.

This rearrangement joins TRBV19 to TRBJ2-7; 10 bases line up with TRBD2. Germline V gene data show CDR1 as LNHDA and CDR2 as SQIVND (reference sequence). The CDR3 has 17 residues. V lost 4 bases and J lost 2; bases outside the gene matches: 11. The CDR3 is CASSRGTSVTSPYEQYF. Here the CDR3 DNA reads TGTGCCAGTAGTAGGGGGACTAGCGTAACCTCTCCCTACGAGCAGTACTTC. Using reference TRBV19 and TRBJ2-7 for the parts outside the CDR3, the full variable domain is DGGITQSPKYLFRKEGQNVTLSCEQNLNHDAMYWYRQDPGQGLRLIYYSQIVNDFQKGDIAEGYSVSREKKESFPLTVTSAQKNPTAFYLCASSRGTSVTSPYEQYFGPGTRLTVT.

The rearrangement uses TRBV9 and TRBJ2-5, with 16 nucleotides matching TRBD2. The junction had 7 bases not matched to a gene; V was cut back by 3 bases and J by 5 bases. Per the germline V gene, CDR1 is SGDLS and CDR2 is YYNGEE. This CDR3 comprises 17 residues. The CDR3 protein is CASSDGTSGRAGETQYF. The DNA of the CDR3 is TGTGCCAGCAGCGACGGGACTAGCGGGAGGGCGGGGGAGACCCAGTACTTC.

The CDR3 is CASSLSAGGKTQYF. CDR3 coding DNA: TGTGCCAGCAGTTTATCGGCAGGGGGAAAGACCCAGTACTTC. J is TRBJ2-5 and V is TRBV28; 7 bases agree with TRBD1. This CDR3 is built from 14 residues. The J segment lost 6 bases and the V segment lost 1 base, leaving 5 bases of the junction unmatched. Germline V gene data show CDR1 as MDHEN and CDR2 as SYDVKM. The full variable domain, rest sourced from reference TRBV28 and TRBJ2-5, is DVKVTQSSRYLVKRTGEKVFLECVQDMDHENMFWYRQDPGLGLRLIYFSYDVKMKEKGDIPEGYSVSREKKERFSLILESASTNQTSMYLCASSLSAGGKTQYFGPGTRLLVL.

The CDR3 protein is CATEPGLAGLETQYF. The CDR3 bases are TGTGCCACGGAGCCGGGACTAGCGGGACTAGAGACCCAGTACTTC. V gene TRBV15 combines with J gene TRBJ2-5; 13 positions agree with TRBD2. Per germline, CDR1 LNHNV and CDR2 YYDKDF (reference sequence). This CDR3 has 15 residues. The V gene end was trimmed by 9 bases and the J gene end by 4 bases; junction bases not matched to a gene: 8.

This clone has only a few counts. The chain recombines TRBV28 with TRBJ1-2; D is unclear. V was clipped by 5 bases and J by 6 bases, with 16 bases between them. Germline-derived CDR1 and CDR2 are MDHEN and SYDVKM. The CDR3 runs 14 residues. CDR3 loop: CASSPGPGLDGYTF. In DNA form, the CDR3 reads TGTGCCAGCAGTCCAGGTCCCGGACTAGATGGCTACACCTTC.